These 20 T cell receptor beta chains share one sample of origin, sequenced in a study of blood T cell repertoires in COVID-19. Profiled with immunoSEQ multiplex PCR; TCRdb holds only in-frame clones, not every one. Of approximately 310,000 clones listed, 89% are singletons. The sequenced sample consisted of PBMCs or T cells enriched from blood (not recorded which). The receptors derive from a man aged 55 to 70 who had recovered from COVID-19.

CDR3 DNA sequence: TGTGCCAGCTCACTCGGACAGCCCTACGAGCAGTACTTC. This translates into CASSLGQPYEQYF. The J gene is TRBJ2-7, the V gene TRBV18; a possible D gene is TRBD1 (6 bases). Trimming left V 4 bases short and J 2 bases short, with 9 bases between. Looked up from germline, CDR1 is KGHSH and CDR2 is LQKENI. The CDR3 is made up of 13 amino acids.

The chain joins TRBV5-8 to TRBJ2-5, with 7 bases aligning to TRBD1. The CDR3 has 15 residues. V was clipped by 4 bases and J by 2 bases; unmatched bases: 8. Germline assignment: CDR1 SGHTS and CDR2 YDEGEE. CDR3 sequence reads: CASSPSGQRQETQYF. DNA of the CDR3: TGTGCCAGCAGCCCCTCGGGACAGAGACAAGAGACCCAGTACTTC.

This chain connects TRBV6-2 or TRBV6-3 to TRBJ2-7; possibly TRBD1 for D (5 bases). V was shortened by 0 bases and J by 0 bases, with 6 bases between the two germline ends. Germline loops: CDR1 MNHEY, CDR2 SVGEGT. This CDR3 has 14 amino acids. This CDR3 is CASSYSRASYEQYF. The CDR3 coding sequence is TGTGCCAGCAGTTACTCCAGGGCCTCCTACGAGCAGTACTTC.

The genes are TRBV9 and TRBJ2-1; 7 bases align to TRBD2. Per germline, CDR1 SGDLS and CDR2 YYNGEE. This CDR3 is 15 amino acids long. J was trimmed by 0 bases and V by 6 bases; bases with no gene match: 6. CDR3: CASTPIAGSYNEQFF. CDR3 coding DNA: TGTGCCAGCACCCCCATAGCGGGCTCCTACAATGAGCAGTTCTTC.

The chain has TRBV27 and TRBJ1-6, with D perhaps matching TRBD1 (5 bases). Trimming pared 8 bases from V and 14 bases from J, leaving 22 bases between. CDR3 size: 14 residues. Germline CDR1 and CDR2: MNHEY and SMNVEV (reference sequence). The CDR3 DNA reads TGTGCCAGCGGGAGTAACGGGGGGTTGTCAGCCCTCCACTTT. It encodes CASGSNGGLSALHF.

This clone was recorded once. The chain carries TRBV4-3 and TRBJ1-4; 9 bases fit TRBD1. The CDR3 totals 15 residues. V was clipped by 1 base and J by 8 bases; unmatched bases: 5. Looked up from germline, CDR1 is LGHNA and CDR2 is YSLEER. The CDR3 loop reads CASSQVWGQGEKLFF. The CDR3 coding sequence is TGCGCCAGCAGCCAAGTCTGGGGACAGGGAGAAAAACTGTTTTTT.

This chain joins TRBV30 and TRBJ1-3; TRBD1 agrees at 8 bases. The CDR3 extends over 13 amino acids. Trimming took 3 bases from V and 7 from J; bases not matched to a gene: 5. Germline V gene lookup returns CDR1 GTSNPN and CDR2 SVGIG (reference sequence). The CDR3 DNA is TGTGCCTGGAGGCAGGGGGCAAGCAACACCATATATTTT. Protein sequence: CAWRQGASNTIYF.

V is TRBV19 and J is TRBJ2-3; 7 positions agree with TRBD2. Germline V gives CDR1 LNHDA, CDR2 SQIVND (reference sequence). V lost 3 bases and J lost 4; bases outside the gene matches: 10. There are 16 residues in the CDR3. CDR3 sequence reads: CASSMKVAGSSDTQYF. The CDR3 DNA reads TGTGCCAGTAGTATGAAAGTAGCGGGTAGTTCAGATACGCAGTATTTT.

The rearrangement links TRBV19 to TRBJ2-2; 15 bases map to TRBD2. The CDR3 is 17 residues long. The V and J ends lost 6 bases and 6 bases, in that order; junction bases with no gene match: 8. The germline CDR1 and CDR2 sequences are LNHDA and SQIVND (reference sequence). The CDR3 loop is CASSPGLAGGSAGELFF. The CDR3 coding sequence is TGTGCCAGTAGCCCGGGACTAGCGGGAGGATCTGCCGGGGAGCTGTTTTTT.

The V call is TRBV2, the J call TRBJ2-2; 8 nucleotides match TRBD1. Germline CDR1 is SNHLY and CDR2 is FYNNEI. This CDR3 region has 15 residues. V gave up 3 bases and J gave up 7 bases; unmatched junction bases: 7. The CDR3 DNA is TGTGCCAGCAGTGAGTCAGCAGGGGGCATCGGGGAGCTGTTTTTT. Translation: CASSESAGGIGELFF.

The CDR3 reads CASSFGTGLYGANVLTF. The CDR3 DNA reads as TGTGCCAGCAGCTTCGGGACAGGCTTATATGGGGCCAACGTCCTGACTTTC. V gene TRBV7-3 combines with J gene TRBJ2-6; 8 bases agree with TRBD1. The CDR3 is made up of 17 amino acids. Germline CDR1 SGHTA, CDR2 FQGTGA. V shed 3 bases, J shed 3 bases, and the junction held 7 bases outside the gene matches. Looking up the rest from reference TRBV7-3 and TRBJ2-6 gives the full variable domain: GAGVSQTPSNKVTEKGKYVELRCDPISGHTALYWYRQSLGQGPEFLIYFQGTGAADDSGLPNDRFFAVRPEGSVSTLKIQRTERGDSAVYLCASSFGTGLYGANVLTFGAGSRLTVL.

This chain joins TRBV6-5 and TRBJ2-1, with 7 bases that match TRBD2. The V gene end was trimmed by 7 bases and the J gene end by 2 bases; junction bases not matched to a gene: 5. The CDR3 is 14 residues long. CDR1 is MNHEY, CDR2 SVGAGI, per germline. CDR3 residues: CASNQGGPYNEQFF. DNA for the CDR3: TGTGCCAGCAATCAGGGAGGGCCCTACAATGAGCAGTTCTTC.

This clone was counted only a few times. The chain joins TRBV7-6 to TRBJ1-6, with D possibly being TRBD1 (6 bases). The length of the CDR3 is 16 residues. Germline V gene lookup returns CDR1 SGHVS and CDR2 FNYEAQ. The ends were cut back, 1 base at V and 6 bases at J, with 13 bases in the middle. As DNA, the CDR3 is TGTGCCAGCAGCTTAGTGCAGGGGAATTTTAATTCACCCCTCCACTTT. The encoded protein is CASSLVQGNFNSPLHF.

The genes are TRBV24-1 and TRBJ2-1; 12 bases line up with TRBD2. Germline lookup yields CDR1 KGHDR and CDR2 SFDVKD. The V and J ends lost 5 bases and 8 bases, in that order; junction bases with no gene match: 6. CDR3 size: 15 residues. CDR3 in DNA: TGTGCCACCAGTGCGACTAGCGGGAGTATCTATGAGCAGTTCTTC. The encoded protein is CATSATSGSIYEQFF.

The chain combines TRBV30 with TRBJ2-7, with 7 positions matching TRBD2. Per germline, CDR1 GTSNPN and CDR2 SVGIG (reference sequence). After removal of 2 bases from V and 6 bases from J, the junction contained 7 bases not matched to a gene. The CDR3 runs 13 residues. The CDR3 DNA is TGTGCCTGGAGTCTACCTTGGGGGGGCGAGCAGTACTTC. It encodes CAWSLPWGGEQYF.

V usage is TRBV5-4 and J usage is TRBJ1-1; D remains ambiguous. This CDR3 is built from 13 residues. Germline-derived CDR1 and CDR2 are SGHNT and YYREEE (reference sequence). Trimming shortened V by 7 bases and J by 0 bases, and 10 bases separated the two germline ends. The CDR3 coding sequence is TGTGCCAGCGAAAACGGTTTGAACACTGAAGCTTTCTTT. This translates into CASENGLNTEAFF.

Here the CDR3 DNA reads TGCAGTGCTAGTAAACAGGGGAATGGCTACACCTTC. This encodes CSASKQGNGYTF. The J gene is TRBJ1-2, the V gene TRBV20-1; 7 bases agree with TRBD1. The germline CDR1 and CDR2 sequences are DFQATT and SNEGSKA (reference sequence). V dropped 3 bases and J dropped 6; count of bases not matched to a gene: 4. The CDR3 extends over 12 amino acids.

This chain links TRBV9 with TRBJ2-3, with TRBD2 matching 11 bases. The CDR3 contains 21 residues. CDR1 is SGDLS and CDR2 is YYNGEE in the germline V gene. V shed 4 bases, J shed 4 bases, and the junction held 23 bases outside the gene matches. This CDR3 reads CASSPKGVSGLAERAPDTQYF. CDR3 DNA: TGTGCCAGCAGCCCCAAAGGTGTATCGGGACTAGCGGAGAGGGCTCCAGATACGCAGTATTTT.

The chain couples TRBV24-1 to TRBJ2-7; TRBD1 is a possible D gene (5 bases). V was trimmed by 7 bases and J by 8 bases, leaving 20 bases between them. CDR3 length equals 14 residues. Germline assignment: CDR1 KGHDR and CDR2 SFDVKD. The CDR3 reads CATRESGKSTKQYF. CDR3 bases: TGTGCCACCAGGGAATCAGGGAAATCTACGAAGCAGTACTTC.

J is TRBJ1-5 and V is TRBV6-5; a possible D gene is TRBD1 (6 bases). The germline gives CDR1 MNHEY, CDR2 SVGAGI. The CDR3 spans 13 residues. Trimming removed 8 bases at V and 4 bases at J, with 12 bases between. The CDR3 here is CASRDRSNQPQHF. The CDR3 DNA reads as TGTGCCAGCCGAGACAGGTCGAATCAGCCCCAGCATTTT.